This TCR beta chain was recovered during a study of blood T cell repertoires in COVID-19. Study as a whole: Researchers got acute and convalescent COVID-19 samples from the United States, Italy and Spain.

The method was immunoSEQ multiplex PCR; TCRdb's version includes in-frame clones alone and lacks a portion of them. The sample has about 160,000 clones; roughly 80% are singletons. In germline, CDR1 is LGHDT, CDR2 YNNKEL (reference sequence). V dropped 4 bases and J dropped 1 base, with 10 bases sitting between them. The CDR3 consists of 15 residues. The receptor was isolated from an older woman who had recovered from COVID-19. The sequenced sample consisted of PBMCs or T cells enriched from blood (not recorded which). The gene calls are TRBV3-1 (or the pseudogene TRBV3-2) and TRBJ1-4; TRBD1 might be the D (5 bases). Here the CDR3 DNA reads TGTGCCAGCAGCCCGGTCGGGGGAACTAATGAAAAACTGTTTTTT. Its translation is CASSPVGGTNEKLFF.